Sequencing of this T cell receptor beta chain was carried out in a study of blood T cell repertoires in COVID-19. Looking at the study overall: The United States, Italy and Spain supplied acute and convalescent COVID-19 samples.

Trimming pared 4 bases from V and 1 base from J, leaving 7 bases between. Looked up from germline, CDR1 is SQVTM and CDR2 is ANQGSEA. This CDR3 is 12 amino acids long. Original processing notes: It was from reference gene primer amplification that nucleated cell counts were estimated. TCRdb's table, derived via immunoSEQ multiplex PCR, lists solely in-frame clones and lacks some. V and J calls and clone size come straight from that table; D and trimming were deduced from the DNA. Of roughly 230,000 clones listed, around 82% are singletons. Material for sequencing was peripheral blood. The J gene is TRBJ1-1, the V gene TRBV29-1, with unresolved D. The clonotype comes from a man aged 40-49 years with active or convalescent COVID-19. The CDR3 spells CSVGRGNTEAFF. In nucleotides, the CDR3 is TGCAGCGTTGGGAGAGGGAACACTGAAGCTTTCTTT.